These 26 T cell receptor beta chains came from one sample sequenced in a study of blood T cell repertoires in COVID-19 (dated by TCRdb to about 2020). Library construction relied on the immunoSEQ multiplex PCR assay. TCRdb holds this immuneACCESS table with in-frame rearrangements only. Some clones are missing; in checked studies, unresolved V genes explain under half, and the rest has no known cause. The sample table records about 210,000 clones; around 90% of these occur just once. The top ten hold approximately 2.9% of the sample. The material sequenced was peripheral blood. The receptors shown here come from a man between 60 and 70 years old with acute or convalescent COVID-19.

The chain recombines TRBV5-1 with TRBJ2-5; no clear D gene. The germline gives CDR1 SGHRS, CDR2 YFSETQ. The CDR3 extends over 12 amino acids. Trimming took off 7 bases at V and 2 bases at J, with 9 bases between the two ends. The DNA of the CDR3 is TGCGCCAGCGGATGGAGACAAGAGACCCAGTACTTC. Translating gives CASGWRQETQYF.

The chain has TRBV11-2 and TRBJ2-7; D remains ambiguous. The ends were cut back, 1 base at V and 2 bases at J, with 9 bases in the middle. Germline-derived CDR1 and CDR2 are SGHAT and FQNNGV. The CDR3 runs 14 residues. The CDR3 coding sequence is TGTGCCAGCAGCTTAGTCGCGCAAGCCTACGAGCAGTACTTC. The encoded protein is CASSLVAQAYEQYF.

In DNA form, the CDR3 reads TGCGCCAGCAGCTTGGTCCCCTGGCAGGCAGTTAGCACAGATACGCAGTATTTT. Its translation: CASSLVPWQAVSTDTQYF. The chain uses TRBV5-1 and TRBJ2-3; D gene ambiguous. This CDR3 contains 18 residues. CDR1 SGHRS and CDR2 YFSETQ come from the germline V gene. With 0 bases removed from V and 0 bases from J, the gap between germline ends came to 17 bases.

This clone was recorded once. The DNA for the CDR3 is TGTGCCAGCTCACCACCGGGACACACAGATACGCAGTATTTT. Translation: CASSPPGHTDTQYF. The chain recombines TRBV18 with TRBJ2-3, with a weak D call TRBD1 (6 bases). The germline V and J ends were trimmed by 0 bases and 2 bases, with 6 bases remaining between them. The germline gives CDR1 KGHSH, CDR2 LQKENI. This CDR3 has 14 amino acids.

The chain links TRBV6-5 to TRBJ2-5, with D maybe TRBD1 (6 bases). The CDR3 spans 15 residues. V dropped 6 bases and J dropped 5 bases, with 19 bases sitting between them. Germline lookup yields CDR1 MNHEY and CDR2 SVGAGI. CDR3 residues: CASRGTQGIRETQYF. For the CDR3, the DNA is TGTGCCAGCAGGGGAACCCAGGGGATCCGGGAGACCCAGTACTTC.

The CDR3 is CASSALAGGPNEQFF. The CDR3, as DNA: TGTGCCAGCAGCGCCCTAGCGGGGGGGCCCAATGAGCAGTTCTTC. This chain connects TRBV9 to TRBJ2-1; 12 bases line up with TRBD2. The CDR3 is 15 amino acids. The V gene end was trimmed by 3 bases and the J gene end by 6 bases; junction bases not matched to a gene: 4. CDR1 is SGDLS and CDR2 is YYNGEE in the germline V gene.

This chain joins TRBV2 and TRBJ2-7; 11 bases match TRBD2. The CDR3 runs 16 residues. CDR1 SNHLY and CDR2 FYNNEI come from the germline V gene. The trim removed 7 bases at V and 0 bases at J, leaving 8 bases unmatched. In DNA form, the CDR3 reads TGTGCCAGCACCCTATTTAGCGGGGGGGCCTCCTACGAGCAGTACTTC. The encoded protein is CASTLFSGGASYEQYF.

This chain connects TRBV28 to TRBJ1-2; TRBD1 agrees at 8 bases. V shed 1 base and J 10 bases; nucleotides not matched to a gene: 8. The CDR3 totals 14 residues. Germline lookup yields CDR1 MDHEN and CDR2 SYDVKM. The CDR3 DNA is TGTGCCAGCAGTTTATCCTCAGGACAGGGAGTCTACACCTTC. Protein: CASSLSSGQGVYTF.

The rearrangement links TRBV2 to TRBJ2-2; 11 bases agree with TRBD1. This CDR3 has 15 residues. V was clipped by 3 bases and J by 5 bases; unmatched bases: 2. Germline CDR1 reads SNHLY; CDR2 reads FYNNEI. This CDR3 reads CASSEGTGGTGELFF. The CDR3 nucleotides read TGTGCCAGCAGTGAGGGGACAGGGGGAACCGGGGAGCTGTTTTTT.

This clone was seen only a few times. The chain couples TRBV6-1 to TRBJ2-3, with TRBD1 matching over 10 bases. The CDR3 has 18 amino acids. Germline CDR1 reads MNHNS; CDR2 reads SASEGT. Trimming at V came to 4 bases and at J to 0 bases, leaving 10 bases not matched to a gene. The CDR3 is CASSADRGPFSSTDTQYF. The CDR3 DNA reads TGTGCCAGCAGTGCTGACAGGGGGCCGTTTTCTAGCACAGATACGCAGTATTTT.

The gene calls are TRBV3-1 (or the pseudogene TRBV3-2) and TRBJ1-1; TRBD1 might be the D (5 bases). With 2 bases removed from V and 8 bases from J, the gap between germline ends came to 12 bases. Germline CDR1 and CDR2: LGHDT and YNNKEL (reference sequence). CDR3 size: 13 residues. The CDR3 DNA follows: TGTGCCAGCAGCCAAAATCTTGGGGGGGAAGCTTTCTTT. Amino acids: CASSQNLGGEAFF.

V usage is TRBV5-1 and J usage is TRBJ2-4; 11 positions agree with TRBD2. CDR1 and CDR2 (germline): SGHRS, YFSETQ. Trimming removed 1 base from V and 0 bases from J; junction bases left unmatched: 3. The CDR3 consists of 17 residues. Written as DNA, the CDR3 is TGCGCCAGCAGCTTGAGGGGACTAGCGGAAGCCAAAAACATTCAGTACTTC. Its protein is CASSLRGLAEAKNIQYF. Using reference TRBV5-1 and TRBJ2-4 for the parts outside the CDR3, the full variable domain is KAGVTQTPRYLIKTRGQQVTLSCSPISGHRSVSWYQQTPGQGLQFLFEYFSETQRNKGNFPGRFSGRQFSNSRSEMNVSTLELGDSALYLCASSLRGLAEAKNIQYFGAGTRLSVL.

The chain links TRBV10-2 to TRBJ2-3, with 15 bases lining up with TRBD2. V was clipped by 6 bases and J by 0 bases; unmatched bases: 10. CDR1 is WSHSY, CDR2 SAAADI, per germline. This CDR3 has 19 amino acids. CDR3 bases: TGCGCCAGCAGGGGACTAGCGGGGGGCCCGCTCTCTAGCACAGATACGCAGTATTTT. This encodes CASRGLAGGPLSSTDTQYF.

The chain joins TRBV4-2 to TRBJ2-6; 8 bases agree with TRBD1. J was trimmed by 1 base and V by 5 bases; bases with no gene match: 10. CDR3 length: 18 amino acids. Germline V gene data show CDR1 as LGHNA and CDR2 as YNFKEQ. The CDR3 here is CASSSRTGPASGANVLTF. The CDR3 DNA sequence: TGTGCCAGCAGCTCTAGGACAGGGCCCGCTTCTGGGGCCAACGTCCTGACTTTC.

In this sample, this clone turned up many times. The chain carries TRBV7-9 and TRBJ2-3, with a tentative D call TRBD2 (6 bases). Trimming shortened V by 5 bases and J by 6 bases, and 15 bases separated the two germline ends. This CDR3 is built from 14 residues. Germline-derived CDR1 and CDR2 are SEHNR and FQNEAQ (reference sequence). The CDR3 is CASSVVEGLDTQYF. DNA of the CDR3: TGTGCCAGCAGCGTAGTGGAGGGATTGGATACGCAGTATTTT.

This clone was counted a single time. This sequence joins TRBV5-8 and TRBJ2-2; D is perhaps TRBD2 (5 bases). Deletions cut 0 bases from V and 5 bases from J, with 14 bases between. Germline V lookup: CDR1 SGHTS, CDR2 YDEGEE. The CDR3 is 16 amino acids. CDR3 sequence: CASSLVRAMGTGELFF. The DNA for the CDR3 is TGTGCCAGCAGCTTGGTGCGGGCAATGGGGACCGGGGAGCTGTTTTTT.

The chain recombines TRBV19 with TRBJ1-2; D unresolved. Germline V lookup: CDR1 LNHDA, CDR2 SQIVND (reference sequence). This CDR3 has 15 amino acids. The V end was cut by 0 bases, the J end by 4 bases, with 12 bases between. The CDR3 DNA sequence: TGTGCCAGTAGTATAGATTACGGGTCCCTCTATGGCTACACCTTC. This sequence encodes CASSIDYGSLYGYTF.

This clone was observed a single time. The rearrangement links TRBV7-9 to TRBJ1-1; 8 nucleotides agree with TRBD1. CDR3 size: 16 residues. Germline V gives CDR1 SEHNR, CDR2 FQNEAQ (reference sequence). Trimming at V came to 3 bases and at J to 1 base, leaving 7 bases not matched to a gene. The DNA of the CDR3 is TGTGCCAGCAGCTTTTGGCAGGGGGCACAGAACACTGAAGCTTTCTTT. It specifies CASSFWQGAQNTEAFF. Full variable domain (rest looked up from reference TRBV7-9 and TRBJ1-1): DTGVSQNPRHKITKRGQNVTFRCDPISEHNRLYWYRQTLGQGPEFLTYFQNEAQLEKSRLLSDRFSAERPKGSFSTLEIQRTEQGDSAMYLCASSFWQGAQNTEAFFGQGTRLTVV.

This chain's CDR3 is CAISVGDGDTQYF. CDR3 in DNA: TGTGCCATCAGTGTGGGCGATGGAGATACGCAGTATTTT. V is TRBV10-3 and J is TRBJ2-3; no clear D. The CDR3 is made up of 13 amino acids. Between the trimmed V and J ends, which lost 4 bases and 5 bases, there was a span of 10 bases. Germline V gene lookup returns CDR1 ENHRY and CDR2 SYGVKD.

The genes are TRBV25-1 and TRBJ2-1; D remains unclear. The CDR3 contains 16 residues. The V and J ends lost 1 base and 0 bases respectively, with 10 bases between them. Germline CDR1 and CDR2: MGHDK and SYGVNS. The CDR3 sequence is CASSEFEESSYNEQFF. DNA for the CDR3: TGTGCCAGCAGTGAATTCGAGGAGAGCTCCTACAATGAGCAGTTCTTC.

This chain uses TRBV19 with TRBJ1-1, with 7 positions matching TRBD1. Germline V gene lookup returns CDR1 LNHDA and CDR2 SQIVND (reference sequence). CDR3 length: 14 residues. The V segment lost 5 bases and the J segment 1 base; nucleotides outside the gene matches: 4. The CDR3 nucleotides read TGTGCCAGTAGTTCACAGGGGAGGAACACTGAAGCTTTCTTT. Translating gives CASSSQGRNTEAFF. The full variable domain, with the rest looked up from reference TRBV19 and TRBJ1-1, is DGGITQSPKYLFRKEGQNVTLSCEQNLNHDAMYWYRQDPGQGLRLIYYSQIVNDFQKGDIAEGYSVSREKKESFPLTVTSAQKNPTAFYLCASSSQGRNTEAFFGQGTRLTVV.

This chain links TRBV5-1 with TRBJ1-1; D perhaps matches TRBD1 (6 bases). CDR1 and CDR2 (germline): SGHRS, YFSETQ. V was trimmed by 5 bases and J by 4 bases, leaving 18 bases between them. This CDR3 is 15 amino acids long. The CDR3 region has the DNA TGCGCCAGCAGTCTAACAGGGCTTGAAGGCACTGAAGCTTTCTTT. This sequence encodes CASSLTGLEGTEAFF.

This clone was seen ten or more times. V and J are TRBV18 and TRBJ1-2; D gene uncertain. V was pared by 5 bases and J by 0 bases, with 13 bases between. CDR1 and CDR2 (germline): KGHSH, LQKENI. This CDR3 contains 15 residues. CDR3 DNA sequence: TGTGCCAGCTCAGCACTAGACAAGACTAACTATGGCTACACCTTC. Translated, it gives CASSALDKTNYGYTF.

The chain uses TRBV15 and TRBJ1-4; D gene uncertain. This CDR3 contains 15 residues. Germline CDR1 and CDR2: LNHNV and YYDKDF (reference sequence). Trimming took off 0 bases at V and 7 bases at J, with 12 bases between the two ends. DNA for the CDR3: TGTGCCACCAGCAGAGATTGGAGGTTGATTGAAAAACTGTTTTTT. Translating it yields CATSRDWRLIEKLFF. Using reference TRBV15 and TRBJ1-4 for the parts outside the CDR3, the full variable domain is DAMVIQNPRYQVTQFGKPVTLSCSQTLNHNVMYWYQQKSSQAPKLLFHYYDKDFNNEADTPDNFQSRRPNTSFCFLDIRSPGLGDTAMYLCATSRDWRLIEKLFFGSGTQLSVL.

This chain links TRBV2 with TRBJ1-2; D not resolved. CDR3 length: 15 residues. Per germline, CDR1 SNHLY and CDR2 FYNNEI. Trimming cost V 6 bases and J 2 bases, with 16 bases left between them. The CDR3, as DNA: TGTGCCAGCAGGCTCGCTCCCGGCGGAAACTATGGCTACACCTTC. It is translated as CASRLAPGGNYGYTF.

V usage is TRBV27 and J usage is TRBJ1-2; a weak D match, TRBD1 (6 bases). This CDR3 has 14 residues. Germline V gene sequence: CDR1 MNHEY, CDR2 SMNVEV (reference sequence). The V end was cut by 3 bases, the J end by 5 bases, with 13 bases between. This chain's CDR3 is CASSFLQGNYGYTF. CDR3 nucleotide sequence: TGTGCCAGCAGTTTCCTACAGGGAAATTATGGCTACACCTTC.